This entry lists 21 T cell receptor beta chains sequenced from one sample in a study of regulatory T cells in long-lasting Graves disease. This sample's time point: newly diagnosed GD, antithyroid drugs for less than 3 months. RNA isolated from PBMCs was used to make the TCR library. Relying on iRepertoire HTBI primers and Arm-PCR of CDR3 regions, the team built TCR beta libraries. TCRdb re-derived calls from the multiplex PCR reads in MiXCR, one entry per CDR3 protein. The sample consists of some 370,000 distinct CDR3 sequences, approximately 10% of them appearing once. The data were also submitted as part of a second study, on T cells in Graves' hyperthyroidism and ophthalmopathy.

The sequencing used peripheral blood mononuclear cells (PBMCs), collected at new diagnosis, from a patient treated with antithyroid drugs. These receptors were taken from a young woman with Graves disease.

This clonotype was recorded many times. This sequence joins TRBV12-3 or TRBV12-4 and TRBJ1-2; D may be TRBD1 (5 bases). This CDR3 is 13 amino acids long. The V and J ends lost 2 bases and 8 bases respectively, with 12 bases between them. The CDR3 sequence is CASSLSSRDGYTF. In nucleotides, the CDR3 is TGTGCCAGCAGTTTAAGTTCGAGGGACGGCTACACCTTC.

This clonotype was counted many times. Likely a read error: the CDR3 ends without its conserved phenylalanine or tryptophan. The gene calls are TRBV10-3 and TRBJ1-1, with TRBD1 as a possible D gene (5 bases). Deletions cut 0 bases from V and 1 base from J, with 9 bases between. The CDR3 has 15 amino acids. Germline values: CDR1 ENHRY, CDR2 SYGVKD. The CDR3 loop reads CAISESGQPNTEAFS. CDR3 DNA sequence: TGTGCCATCAGTGAGTCGGGGCAGCCGAACACTGAAGCTTTCTCT.

The rearrangement joins TRBV28 to TRBJ2-5; TRBD2 agrees at 7 bases. Germline assignment: CDR1 MDHEN and CDR2 SYDVKM. CDR3 length equals 13 residues. Trimming at V came to 6 bases and at J to 6 bases, leaving 7 bases not matched to a gene. As DNA, the CDR3 is TGTGCCAGCAGCGTCGGGGAGGGAAAGACCCAGTACTTC. Protein sequence: CASSVGEGKTQYF.

This clonotype was counted at least ten times. J is TRBJ2-7 and V is TRBV20-1, with 9 positions matching TRBD2. J was trimmed by 4 bases and V by 1 base; bases with no gene match: 2. Germline values: CDR1 DFQATT, CDR2 SNEGSKA (reference sequence). This CDR3 contains 13 residues. The CDR3 loop reads CSARGLAGYEQYF. CDR3 DNA sequence: TGCAGTGCTAGAGGGCTAGCGGGGTACGAGCAGTACTTC.

The rearrangement uses TRBV4-2 and TRBJ2-3, with TRBD2 identical over 10 bases. Germline-derived CDR1 and CDR2 are LGHNA and YNFKEQ. This CDR3 is 17 amino acids long. With 0 bases clipped from V and 2 bases from J, the junction kept 5 bases outside the gene matches. CDR3 sequence reads: CASSQEGLAGATDTQYF. The DNA for the CDR3 is TGTGCCAGCAGCCAAGAAGGCCTAGCGGGGGCCACAGATACGCAGTATTTT.

The chain links TRBV7-2 to TRBJ2-4; possibly TRBD1 for D (6 bases). The CDR3 consists of 15 residues. V was trimmed by 5 bases and J by 0 bases, leaving 11 bases between them. Germline-derived CDR1 and CDR2 are SGHTA and FQGNSA. Written as DNA, the CDR3 is TGTGCCAGCAGCACCTCAGGGGAAGCCAAAAACATTCAGTACTTC. Its protein product is CASSTSGEAKNIQYF.

This clonotype was recorded at least ten times. The chain couples TRBV7-2 to TRBJ2-3; D is possibly TRBD1 or TRBD2 (6 bases each). This CDR3 is 19 amino acids long. V was clipped by 2 bases and J by 6 bases, with 27 bases between them. Germline V gives CDR1 SGHTA, CDR2 FQGNSA. The CDR3: CASSLPEGGGAAWEDTQYF. For the CDR3, the DNA is TGTGCCAGCAGCTTACCCGAGGGGGGAGGCGCGGCGTGGGAGGATACGCAGTATTTT.

The rearrangement joins TRBV7-2 to TRBJ1-2; D unclear. V lost 1 base, J lost 5 bases, and 17 bases lay in between. Germline CDR1 reads SGHTA; CDR2 reads FQGNSA. The CDR3 runs to 16 residues. CDR3 loop: CASSLVDPGRGYGYTF. Written as DNA, the CDR3 is TGTGCCAGCAGCTTAGTGGACCCGGGCCGGGGATATGGCTACACCTTC.

This clonotype came up many times. The chain couples TRBV28 to TRBJ2-1; D ambiguous. V lost 3 bases and J 3 bases, leaving 6 bases between the germline ends. This CDR3 is built from 13 residues. The germline V gene encodes CDR1 MDHEN and CDR2 SYDVKM. The CDR3 DNA follows: TGTGCCAGCAGTTTTGGATACTACAATGAGCAGTTCTTC. It specifies CASSFGYYNEQFF.

This clonotype was observed a few times. The chain uses TRBV28 and TRBJ2-6, with D tentatively TRBD1 (5 bases). CDR3 length equals 18 residues. Germline-derived CDR1 and CDR2 are MDHEN and SYDVKM. The V end lost 3 bases, the J end lost 3 bases, and 18 bases lay between the germline ends. CDR3 DNA: TGTGCCAGCAGTTTTGAAAGGGGCAGGCGGTATGGGGCCAACGTCCTGACTTTC. Translation: CASSFERGRRYGANVLTF.

This clonotype was counted ten times or more. J is TRBJ1-1 and V is TRBV28; the D is unclear. This CDR3 region has 12 residues. Trimming shortened V by 6 bases and J by 2 bases, and 7 bases separated the two germline ends. Germline V gene lookup returns CDR1 MDHEN and CDR2 SYDVKM. The CDR3 sequence is CASRTINTEAFF. The DNA of the CDR3 is TGTGCCAGCAGGACAATTAACACTGAAGCTTTCTTT.

This clonotype was seen ten or more times. CDR3 nucleotides: TGCGCCAGCAGCTTGACTAGCGGGCTTGAGACCCAGTACTTC. Translation gives CASSLTSGLETQYF. The gene calls are TRBV5-1 and TRBJ2-5; TRBD2 matches at 9 bases. Trimming at V came to 1 base and at J to 5 bases, leaving 3 bases not matched to a gene. This CDR3 is 14 amino acids long. Germline V lookup: CDR1 SGHRS, CDR2 YFSETQ.

This clonotype occurred many times. This chain joins TRBV12-3 or TRBV12-4 and TRBJ2-5; maybe TRBD1 (6 bases). The CDR3 spans 14 residues. The V end lost 7 bases, the J end lost 10 bases, and 22 bases lay between the germline ends. The CDR3 coding sequence is TGTGCCAGCACCTCGGGTAGCTGGGGGCATGGCCAGTACTTC. It encodes CASTSGSWGHGQYF.

This clonotype showed up many times. The gene calls are TRBV19 and TRBJ1-2; maybe TRBD1 (5 bases). The V end was cut by 1 base, the J end by 8 bases, with 8 bases between. This CDR3 contains 12 residues. Per germline, CDR1 LNHDA and CDR2 SQIVND (reference sequence). The CDR3 loop reads CASSIAGYGYTF. The CDR3 DNA reads TGTGCCAGTAGTATAGCAGGGTACGGCTACACCTTC.

Sample share makes this clonotype large. The chain has TRBV28 and TRBJ2-7; D gene uncertain. CDR3 length: 13 amino acids. Germline-derived CDR1 and CDR2 are MDHEN and SYDVKM. V lost 3 bases and J 0 bases, leaving 6 bases between the germline ends. In nucleotides, the CDR3 is TGTGCCAGCAGTTTGTGGGACTCCTACGAGCAGTACTTC. It encodes CASSLWDSYEQYF.

This clonotype has ten or more counts. The chain employs TRBV12-3 or TRBV12-4 and TRBJ2-7; D is unresolved. The CDR3 length is 12 residues. V was pared by 2 bases and J by 6 bases, with 8 bases between. CDR3 sequence (DNA): TGTGCCAGCAGTTTACTCGGCGGCGAGCAGTACTTC. It specifies CASSLLGGEQYF.

V gene TRBV4-1 combines with J gene TRBJ2-3, with D possibly matching TRBD2 (5 bases). CDR3 length: 16 residues. Germline loops: CDR1 MGHRA, CDR2 YSYEKL. Trimming pared 1 base from V and 1 base from J, leaving 12 bases between. The CDR3 DNA sequence: TGCGCCAGCAGCCAAGTGGGTGGTAGCGGCACAGATACGCAGTATTTT. Residues: CASSQVGGSGTDTQYF.

The sample holds many counts of this clonotype. The rearrangement uses TRBV28 and TRBJ1-1; 10 positions match TRBD1. Germline CDR1 and CDR2: MDHEN and SYDVKM. This CDR3 spans 16 amino acids. V lost 7 bases, J lost 1 base, and 9 bases stayed unmatched. The CDR3 loop reads CASMLTGGAGNTEAFF. The CDR3 coding sequence is TGTGCCAGCATGCTGACAGGGGGCGCCGGGAACACTGAAGCTTTCTTT.

CDR3 DNA sequence: TGCAGCGTGGGACAGGAGCGTCAAGAGACCCAGTTCTTC. Translated, it gives CSVGQERQETQFF. The rearrangement links TRBV29-1 to TRBJ2-1; 8 bases are shared with TRBD1. J gave up 13 bases and V 6 bases, and 14 bases lay outside the gene matches. From germline, CDR1 is SQVTM and CDR2 ANQGSEA. This CDR3 comprises 13 residues.

This clonotype was recorded at least ten times. One end of the junction is discordant with germline, which a read error may explain. This chain uses TRBV7-9 with TRBJ2-5; D not certain. The CDR3 spans 14 residues. In germline, CDR1 is SEHNR, CDR2 FQNEAQ (reference sequence). CDR3 in amino acids: CASRLVGRPETQYF. The DNA for the CDR3 is TGTGCCAGCAGGTTAGTCGGCCGGCCAGAGACCCAGTACTTC.

This clonotype occurred many times. This chain joins TRBV29-1 and TRBJ2-2; a possible D gene is TRBD2 (6 bases). Trimming pared 0 bases from V and 4 bases from J, leaving 9 bases between. Germline CDR1 is SQVTM and CDR2 is ANQGSEA. CDR3 length: 14 amino acids. The chain's CDR3 is CSVEDRGITGELFF. DNA of the CDR3: TGCAGCGTTGAAGACCGGGGGATCACCGGGGAGCTGTTTTTT.